The 30 T cell receptor beta chains below all came from one sample that was sequenced in a study of T cell clonality in common variable immunodeficiency. Study-wide findings and caveats: In common variable immunodeficiency, TCR beta chains reportedly carried fewer deletions and N-nucleotide insertions.

What these receptors recognize is not known. Clones were sequenced by immunoSEQ multiplex PCR, and TCRdb holds only the in-frame ones, with some missing. Captured here are fewer than 20,000 clones, none seen once; the top ten comprise 12% to 15%. Material: peripheral blood mononuclear cells. The receptors were gathered from a human donor with common variable immunodeficiency.

This clone is termed medium-sized. The CDR3 extends 3 residues past the end of the read, so its final part is completed from the germline J gene. The chain recombines TRBV30 with TRBJ1-1; perhaps TRBD1 as D (5 bases). This CDR3 contains 14 residues. Trimming removed 3 bases from V and 2 bases from J, with 13 bases in between. The V gene's germline CDR1 is GTSNPN and CDR2 SVGIG (reference sequence). Incomplete CDR3 DNA: TGTGCCTGGAGGAAACAGGAACGTAACACTGAA. It codes for CAWRKQERNTE. The entire CDR3 reads CAWRKQERNTEAFF.

A few counts support this clone. The sequenced CDR3 bases are TGTGCCAGCAGCTTAGCTCCTAGCGGGGGGTACACCGGGGAG. Protein sequence: CASSLAPSGGYTGE. The full-length CDR3 reads as CASSLAPSGGYTGELFF. The chain is built from TRBV7-6 and TRBJ2-2, with TRBD2 matching 11 bases. The sequenced fragment ends 3 residues before the CDR3 boundary, so the rest is inferred from the germline J gene. V was clipped by 0 bases and J by 3 bases; unmatched bases: 3. Germline CDR1 is SGHVS and CDR2 is FNYEAQ. This CDR3 contains 17 residues.

For this clone: The CDR3 goes on 3 residues after the read ends, and that part is filled in from the germline J gene. The V gene is TRBV6-2 or TRBV6-3, the J gene TRBJ1-5; 11 bases agree with TRBD1. Germline V gene lookup returns CDR1 MNHEY and CDR2 SVGEGT. Trimming removed 7 bases from V and 7 bases from J; junction bases left unmatched: 3. The CDR3 has 13 residues. CDR3: CASTWDRGQPQHF. The DNA read from the CDR3 is TGTGCCAGCACTTGGGACAGGGGGCAGCCC.

About this clone itself: From the germline J gene comes the end of the CDR3, since the read stops 3 residues before it. The V gene is TRBV20-1, the J gene TRBJ1-1; 7 nucleotides align to TRBD1. Germline values: CDR1 DFQATT, CDR2 SNEGSKA (reference sequence). The ends lost 6 bases at V and 1 base at J; junction bases unmatched: 14. This CDR3 is built from 16 residues. CDR3 DNA, as far as it was read: TGCAGTGCCAGTATCCCGGGACAGTTAACGAACACTGAA. Protein product: CSASIPGQLTNTE. The complete CDR3 protein is CSASIPGQLTNTEAFF.

This clone was detected a few times. The CDR3 protein is CASSLTAYQPQHF. CDR3 DNA, as far as it was read: TGTGCCAGCAGCTTAACAGCCTATCAGCCC. This chain connects TRBV7-2 to TRBJ1-5, with D hard to call. The read ends 3 residues before the CDR3 terminus; that terminus is restored from the germline J gene. The CDR3 sequence is 13 residues long. Germline lookup yields CDR1 SGHTA and CDR2 FQGNSA. V was clipped by 2 bases and J by 5 bases, with 7 bases between them.

This clone has a handful of counts. The CDR3 end is not reached by the read, which stops 3 residues before it; the germline J gene fills it in. V and J are TRBV7-9 and TRBJ1-4; D gene uncertain. Trimming cost V 7 bases and J 4 bases, with 13 bases left between them. CDR1 is SEHNR, CDR2 FQNEAQ, per germline (reference sequence). The CDR3 is 14 residues long. The sequenced part of the CDR3 DNA is TGTGCCAGCACCCGGATGGGCCTTAATGAAAAA. Its translation is CASTRMGLNEK. The CDR3, in full, reads CASTRMGLNEKLFF.

This clone was detected ten times or more. Read data end 3 residues before the CDR3 end; the end is taken from the germline J gene. The chain links TRBV20-1 to TRBJ2-3; 8 bases are shared with TRBD2. V shed 2 bases and J 0 bases; nucleotides not matched to a gene: 4. CDR3 length: 15 amino acids. CDR1 is DFQATT, CDR2 SNEGSKA, per germline (reference sequence). The sequenced CDR3 bases are TGCAGTGCTAGAAAAGCGGGGGCTAGCACAGATACG. It specifies CSARKAGASTDT. The complete CDR3 sequence is CSARKAGASTDTQYF.

This clone has ten or more counts. The read is 3 residues too short to cover the CDR3 end, so that end is filled in from the germline J gene. The chain employs TRBV7-2 and TRBJ1-1; D unclear. The CDR3 contains 13 residues. The ends were cut back, 4 bases at V and 1 base at J, with 7 bases in the middle. Germline V CDR1 and CDR2: SGHTA, FQGNSA. CDR3 amino acids: CASSSQRNTEAFF. The CDR3 DNA, read in part, is TGTGCCAGCAGCTCCCAGAGGAACACTGAA.

This clone was detected only a few times. The read finishes 3 residues shy of the CDR3 end, and the germline J gene is used to complete it. V usage is TRBV5-1 and J usage is TRBJ2-1; 7 bases align to TRBD1. The CDR3 has 14 amino acids. V was pared by 2 bases and J by 5 bases, with 4 bases of the junction left unmatched. Germline V gene data show CDR1 as SGHRS and CDR2 as YFSETQ. CDR3 DNA, as far as it was read: TGCGCCAGCAGCTTTACGACAGGGAACAATGAG. It translates to CASSFTTGNNE. The entire CDR3 sequence reads CASSFTTGNNEQFF.

This clone was recorded a few times. With the read ending 3 residues before the CDR3 end, the germline J gene is used to fill in that end. The genes are TRBV18 and TRBJ2-1, with D perhaps matching TRBD2 (5 bases). CDR1 KGHSH and CDR2 LQKENI come from the germline V gene. The CDR3 length is 14 residues. With 2 bases removed from V and 1 base from J, the gap between germline ends came to 6 bases. CDR3 protein: CASSPEGSYNEQFF. The sequenced CDR3 bases are TGTGCCAGCTCACCAGAGGGTTCCTACAATGAG.

With regard to this clone: The read falls 3 residues short of the CDR3 end, and the missing part is taken from the germline J gene. This sequence joins TRBV19 and TRBJ2-1; no firm D call. V lost 5 bases and J lost 2, with 4 bases in between. The CDR3 totals 12 residues. Per germline, CDR1 LNHDA and CDR2 SQIVND (reference sequence). Here the CDR3 reads CASSPTYNEQFF. CDR3 DNA, as far as it was read: TGTGCCAGTAGTCCAACCTACAATGAG.

This clone was seen more than once but under ten times. The read is 3 residues too short to cover the CDR3 end, so that end is filled in from the germline J gene. The chain has TRBV7-2 and TRBJ2-1, with unresolved D. There are 11 residues in the CDR3. Germline V CDR1 and CDR2: SGHTA, FQGNSA. The V gene lost 0 bases and the J gene lost 8 bases, with 2 bases spanning the gap. CDR3 sequence reads: CASSLAYEQFF. CDR3 DNA (partial): TGTGCCAGCAGCTTAGCCTATGAG.

About this clone: The observed sequence ends 3 residues before the CDR3 terminus, with the missing tail filled in from the germline J gene. The J gene is TRBJ2-5, the V gene TRBV11-2; a weak D match, TRBD2 (5 bases). The CDR3 contains 14 residues. In germline, CDR1 is SGHAT, CDR2 FQNNGV. V was clipped by 1 base and J by 4 bases, with 10 bases between them. The CDR3 is CASSLVASRETQYF. CDR3 DNA, as far as it was read: TGTGCCAGCAGCTTAGTGGCTAGCCGAGAGACC.

In its sample, this clone was seen a few times. With the read ending 3 residues before the CDR3 end, the germline J gene is used to fill in that end. The chain links TRBV5-1 to TRBJ2-3; 11 nucleotides agree with TRBD2. The germline gives CDR1 SGHRS, CDR2 YFSETQ. With V trimmed by 6 bases and J by 3 bases, 9 bases remained unmatched. There are 16 residues in the CDR3. CDR3 residues: CASTFTGTSGTDTQYF. Incomplete CDR3 DNA: TGCGCCAGCACTTTTACCGGGACTAGCGGAACAGATACG.

On this clone: The read falls 3 residues short of the CDR3 end, and the missing part is taken from the germline J gene. The genes are TRBV6-1 and TRBJ2-1; 7 bases line up with TRBD1. The CDR3 contains 16 residues. Looked up from germline, CDR1 is MNHNS and CDR2 is SASEGT. Trimming took 2 bases from V and 2 from J; bases not matched to a gene: 6. CDR3 sequence reads: CASSERGRGTYNEQFF. Partial CDR3 DNA: TGTGCCAGCAGTGAAAGGGGCAGGGGGACCTACAATGAG.

Of note for this clone: Read sequence stops 3 residues before the CDR3 end, and the germline J gene provides the missing end. The chain joins TRBV7-8 to TRBJ2-3, with 10 bases identical to TRBD1. The germline gives CDR1 SGHVS, CDR2 FQNEAQ. The CDR3 contains 16 residues. V dropped 5 bases and J dropped 6; count of bases not matched to a gene: 11. The CDR3 DNA, read in part, is TGTGCCAGCAGCCCCTCCGGGACAGGGGATAGGGATACG. Its translation: CASSPSGTGDRDT. The full CDR3 sequence reads CASSPSGTGDRDTQYF.

In its sample, this clone was seen a few times. The CDR3 loop is CASSAGTVSSYNEQFF. The sequenced part of the CDR3 DNA is TGTGCCAGTAGTGCCGGGACAGTTAGCTCCTACAATGAG. J is TRBJ2-1 and V is TRBV19; TRBD1 agrees at 7 bases. The CDR3 end lies 3 residues beyond the end of the read and is filled in from the germline J gene. The V and J ends lost 5 bases and 0 bases, in that order; junction bases with no gene match: 7. Germline V gene sequence: CDR1 LNHDA, CDR2 SQIVND (reference sequence). The CDR3 covers 16 residues.

Points on this clone: The read stops 3 residues short of the end of the CDR3; the missing end is completed from the germline J gene. The rearrangement links TRBV19 to TRBJ1-2, with TRBD1 identical over 7 bases. The germline gives CDR1 LNHDA, CDR2 SQIVND (reference sequence). V was clipped by 5 bases and J by 0 bases; unmatched bases: 9. This CDR3 comprises 16 residues. The CDR3 DNA, read in part, is TGTGCCAGTAGTCCTCGGGGGACAGCTACTAACTATGGC. Residues: CASSPRGTATNYG. The whole CDR3 reads CASSPRGTATNYGYTF.

Only a few counts were recorded for this clone. The read stops 3 residues short of the end of the CDR3; the missing end is completed from the germline J gene. This chain uses TRBV20-1 with TRBJ1-6, with D hard to call. The germline gives CDR1 DFQATT, CDR2 SNEGSKA (reference sequence). This CDR3 region has 13 residues. V was trimmed by 2 bases and J by 4 bases, leaving 6 bases between them. The part of the CDR3 DNA that was read is TGCAGTGCTAGACGGTGGTATAATTCACCC. The encoded protein is CSARRWYNSP. The whole CDR3 protein is CSARRWYNSPLHF.

This clone has at least ten counts. The read ends 3 residues early relative to the CDR3; the germline J gene fills the gap. This chain connects TRBV6-1 to TRBJ1-6; 9 bases match TRBD1. Germline assignment: CDR1 MNHNS and CDR2 SASEGT. V dropped 4 bases and J dropped 10; count of bases not matched to a gene: 5. The CDR3 covers 14 residues. CDR3 DNA, as far as it was read: TGTGCCAGCAGTGTGGACAGGGGAAGATCACCC. This sequence encodes CASSVDRGRSP. The complete CDR3 protein is CASSVDRGRSPLHF.

This clone showed up many times. The read falls 3 residues short of the CDR3 end, and the missing part is taken from the germline J gene. The rearrangement uses TRBV20-1 and TRBJ1-3; 9 nucleotides agree with TRBD1. Germline V CDR1 and CDR2: DFQATT, SNEGSKA (reference sequence). This CDR3 comprises 15 residues. Trimming at V came to 1 base and at J to 2 bases, leaving 3 bases not matched to a gene. The CDR3: CSARAWTGAGNTIYF. The DNA read from the CDR3 is TGCAGTGCTAGAGCGTGGACAGGGGCTGGAAACACC.

With regard to this clone: The CDR3 end lies 3 residues beyond the end of the read and is filled in from the germline J gene. The rearrangement joins TRBV18 to TRBJ2-5, with 7 bases lining up with TRBD1. The length of the CDR3 is 15 residues. The V gene end was trimmed by 3 bases and the J gene end by 2 bases; junction bases not matched to a gene: 6. Per the germline V gene, CDR1 is KGHSH and CDR2 is LQKENI. The CDR3 loop is CASSPLRTGQETQYF. Partial CDR3 DNA: TGTGCCAGCTCACCCCTGAGGACAGGACAAGAGACC.

By frequency in the sample, this clone is medium-sized (0.01 to 0.1%). The CDR3 end falls 3 residues outside the read, so it is completed with the germline J gene. The chain has TRBV6-1 and TRBJ1-6; possibly TRBD1 for D (5 bases). V shed 2 bases and J shed 7 bases, with 9 bases lying between them. From germline, CDR1 is MNHNS and CDR2 SASEGT. The CDR3 is 14 amino acids. The CDR3 reads CASSESRANSPLHF. Incomplete CDR3 DNA: TGTGCCAGCAGTGAATCCAGGGCCAATTCACCC.

A word on this clone: The read is 3 residues too short to cover the CDR3 end, so that end is filled in from the germline J gene. The chain combines TRBV7-2 with TRBJ1-1, with D maybe TRBD1 (5 bases). The CDR3 extends over 14 amino acids. Trimming pared 3 bases from V and 1 base from J, leaving 9 bases between. Germline V lookup: CDR1 SGHTA, CDR2 FQGNSA. This CDR3 reads CASSFGGENTEAFF. The CDR3 DNA, read in part, is TGTGCCAGCAGCTTTGGGGGGGAGAACACTGAA.

This clone was observed at least ten times. The CDR3 goes on 3 residues after the read ends, and that part is filled in from the germline J gene. The V call is TRBV10-3, the J call TRBJ1-5, with D perhaps TRBD1 (6 bases). This CDR3 is built from 15 residues. CDR1 is ENHRY, CDR2 SYGVKD, per germline. V lost 6 bases and J 5 bases, leaving 17 bases between the germline ends. CDR3 in amino acids: CAIRKGQADDQPQHF. The part of the CDR3 DNA that was read is TGTGCCATCAGGAAGGGACAAGCTGACGATCAGCCC.

About this clone itself: The sequenced fragment ends 3 residues before the CDR3 boundary, so the rest is inferred from the germline J gene. The J gene is TRBJ2-1, the V gene TRBV7-6; D gene uncertain. Germline assignment: CDR1 SGHVS and CDR2 FNYEAQ. The germline V and J ends were trimmed by 2 bases and 9 bases, with 20 bases remaining between them. The CDR3 length is 16 residues. The CDR3 is CASSLKSGPTTREQFF. Incomplete CDR3 DNA: TGTGCCAGCAGCTTAAAGTCAGGTCCTACGACCCGTGAG.

On this clone: The sequenced fragment ends 3 residues before the CDR3 boundary, so the rest is inferred from the germline J gene. V and J are TRBV19 and TRBJ1-2; TRBD1 matches 7 bases. Germline CDR1 LNHDA, CDR2 SQIVND (reference sequence). CDR3 length equals 14 residues. CDR3 residues: CASSISGTALGYTF. CDR3 DNA (partial): TGTGCCAGTAGTATCTCCGGGACAGCCCTCGGC.

This clone was recorded at least ten times. The read terminates 3 residues ahead of where the CDR3 ends, so the germline J gene completes it. The chain combines TRBV20-1 with TRBJ2-1; TRBD2 might be the D (6 bases). V lost 0 bases to trimming and J lost 0 bases, with 9 bases between them. Germline CDR1 is DFQATT and CDR2 is SNEGSKA (reference sequence). CDR3 size: 15 residues. The CDR3 loop reads CSARDAGSSYNEQFF. The CDR3 bases that were read are TGCAGTGCTAGAGACGCGGGGAGCTCCTACAATGAG.

Details on this clone: The DNA ends 3 residues before the CDR3 does, and the rest of the CDR3 is filled in from the germline J gene. The V and J genes are TRBV7-6 and TRBJ1-1; possible D gene TRBD1, 5 bases. The germline V and J ends were trimmed by 0 bases and 1 base, with 9 bases remaining between them. The germline V gene encodes CDR1 SGHVS and CDR2 FNYEAQ. This CDR3 is 15 amino acids long. CDR3 bases read: TGTGCCAGCAGCTTAGCGCCCAGGGAGAACACTGAA. Its protein product is CASSLAPRENTE. The whole CDR3 region reads CASSLAPRENTEAFF.

This clone came up a few times. CDR3 bases read: TGTGCCAGCAGCTTTGGGGACTTAGCG. Amino acids: CASSFGDLA. The entire CDR3 protein reads CASSFGDLAQYF. The chain combines TRBV7-2 with TRBJ2-3, with D perhaps TRBD2 (6 bases). Coverage ceases 3 residues before the CDR3 finishes, and the germline J gene fills in the end. The length of the CDR3 is 12 residues. Germline V gene lookup returns CDR1 SGHTA and CDR2 FQGNSA. Full variable domain (missing parts from reference TRBV7-2 and TRBJ2-3): GAGVSQSPSNKVTEKGKDVELRCDPISGHTALYWYRQSLGQGLEFLIYFQGNSAPDKSGLPSDRFSAERTGGSVSTLTIQRTQQEDSAVYLCASSFGDLAQYFGPGTRLTVL.